This T cell receptor (beta chain) is drawn from a study of memory CD4+ T cells and cytomegalovirus serostatus. Whole-study context: This sample comes from healthy Belgian adults, eight to ten CMV seropositive, 24 seronegative.

As handled by the study authors: Out-of-frame sequences were removed, leaving 2,000,000 or so distinct TCRbeta sequences. TCRdb's table, derived via immunoSEQ multiplex PCR, lists solely in-frame clones and lacks some. The DNA gave D and trimming, while V, J and clone size come from that table. In the table there are tens of thousands of clones, about three quarters of which are singletons. The sort gate was single viable CD3+CD4+CD8-CD45RO+ cells for memory CD4+ T cells. This receptor was taken from an adult in good health and CMV-seropositive. Material for sequencing was memory CD4+ T cells from blood.

Here the CDR3 reads CASSLAVTDTQYF. The CDR3 region has the DNA TGTGCCAGCAGCTTGGCGGTTACAGATACGCAGTATTTT. V gene TRBV5-8 combines with J gene TRBJ2-3; D is ambiguous. Trimming left V 0 bases short and J 3 bases short, with 5 bases between. Germline V gene sequence: CDR1 SGHTS, CDR2 YDEGEE. This CDR3 comprises 13 residues. Looking up the rest from reference TRBV5-8 and TRBJ2-3 gives the full variable domain: EAGVTQSPTHLIKTRGQQATLRCSPISGHTSVYWYQQALGLGLQFLLWYDEGEERNRGNFPPRFSGRQFPNYSSELNVNALELEDSALYLCASSLAVTDTQYFGPGTRLTVL.